A single sample is the source of the 4 T cell receptor beta chains below, sequenced in a study of shared T cell receptors in the human thymus. Assay used: immunoSEQ multiplex PCR; TCRdb lists only in-frame clones, some missing. Of just under 550,000 clones in the sample, 78% were seen once. The same data also went into a second study, on human thymus T cells.

The source material was thymocytes. These receptor sequences come from a boy younger than two with a congenital heart defect.

This clone was observed a single time. The V call is TRBV10-2, the J call TRBJ2-1, with 13 positions matching TRBD2. The CDR3 totals 15 residues. The ends lost 7 bases at V and 9 bases at J; junction bases unmatched: 9. Germline V lookup: CDR1 WSHSY, CDR2 SAAADI. CDR3 coding DNA: TGCGCCAGCATCTCCGGGACTAGCGGGATGGTTGAGCAGTTCTTC. Protein product: CASISGTSGMVEQFF.

The CDR3 coding sequence is TGTGCCAGCAGATATAGCGGGAGATCCTACGAGCAGTACTTC. Translation: CASRYSGRSYEQYF. The chain joins TRBV5-6 to TRBJ2-7, with 9 bases that match TRBD2. The V segment lost 5 bases and the J segment 1 base; nucleotides outside the gene matches: 4. The CDR3 has 14 residues. In germline, CDR1 is SGHDT, CDR2 YYEEEE.

The chain combines TRBV7-9 with TRBJ1-1; tentative D call: TRBD1 (6 bases). Trimming left V 5 bases short and J 4 bases short, with 26 bases between. Germline V lookup: CDR1 SEHNR, CDR2 FQNEAQ (reference sequence). This CDR3 has 18 residues. In DNA, the CDR3 is TGTGCCAGCAGCCCAGGGCACAGGGTCGAGGGCAGGGGCACTGAAGCTTTCTTT. This translates into CASSPGHRVEGRGTEAFF.

The chain is built from TRBV25-1 and TRBJ2-7, with 11 bases that match TRBD2. The CDR3 extends over 14 amino acids. V trimming: 3 bases; J trimming: 6 bases; junction bases outside the gene matches: 4. Germline lookup yields CDR1 MGHDK and CDR2 SYGVNS. The CDR3 region has the DNA TGTGCCAGCAGTGACAGACTAGCGGGACCCGAGCAGTACTTC. Amino acids: CASSDRLAGPEQYF.